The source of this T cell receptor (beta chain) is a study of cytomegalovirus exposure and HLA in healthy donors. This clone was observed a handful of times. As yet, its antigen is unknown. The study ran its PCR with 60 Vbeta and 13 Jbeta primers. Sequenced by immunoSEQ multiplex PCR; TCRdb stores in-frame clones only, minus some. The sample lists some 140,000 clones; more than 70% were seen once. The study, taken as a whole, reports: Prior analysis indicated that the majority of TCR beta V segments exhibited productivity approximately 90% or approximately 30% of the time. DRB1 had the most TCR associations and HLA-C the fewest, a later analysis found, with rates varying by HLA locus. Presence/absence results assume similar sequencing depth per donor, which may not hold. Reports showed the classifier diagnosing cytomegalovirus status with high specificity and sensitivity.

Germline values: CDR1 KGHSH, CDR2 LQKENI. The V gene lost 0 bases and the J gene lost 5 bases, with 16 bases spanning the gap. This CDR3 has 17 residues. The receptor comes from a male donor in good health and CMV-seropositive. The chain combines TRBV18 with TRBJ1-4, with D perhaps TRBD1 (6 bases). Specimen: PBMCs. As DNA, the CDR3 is TGTGCCAGCTCACCACCGCCGGAACAGGGCTGGAATGAAAAACTGTTTTTT. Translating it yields CASSPPPEQGWNEKLFF.